Shown below are 5 T cell receptor beta chains from a single sample sequenced in a study of OX40 agonist ivuxolimab in advanced cancers. The protocol used for the library was the immunoSEQ multiplex PCR assay. The table comes from immuneACCESS by way of TCRdb, which keeps in-frame sequences with V and J called. Part of the clones is missing from these tables; in studies checked, under half for an unresolved V gene and the rest for unknown reasons. The sample records 20,000 to 30,000 clones, roughly 88% of which are singletons. The biggest ten clones account for almost 50% of the sample. Sequencing was performed on CD4+ or CD8+ T cells sorted from blood, taken in a trial of the OX40 agonist ivuxolimab. All receptors derive from an adult with an advanced solid tumor such as melanoma, head and neck, liver or kidney cancer.

The V call is TRBV2, the J call TRBJ2-7; 12 nucleotides match TRBD2. The CDR3 runs 13 residues. V dropped 6 bases and J dropped 5; count of bases not matched to a gene: 2. Germline V lookup: CDR1 SNHLY, CDR2 FYNNEI. The DNA for the CDR3 is TGTGCCAGCAGGAGACTAGCGGGGGACGAGCAGTACTTC. It yields the protein CASRRLAGDEQYF.

The J gene is TRBJ2-7, the V gene TRBV10-3; 9 nucleotides match TRBD2. Germline trimming cut 3 bases from V and 1 base from J; bases unmatched to any gene: 4. This CDR3 comprises 15 residues. From germline, CDR1 is ENHRY and CDR2 SYGVKD. As DNA, the CDR3 is TGTGCCATCAGTGACTCTAGCGGGAAATCCTACGAGCAGTACTTC. Translating gives CAISDSSGKSYEQYF.

CDR3 loop: CASSQTAGQENYGYTF. The CDR3 nucleotides are TGTGCCAGCAGCCAAACCGCGGGACAGGAAAACTATGGCTACACCTTC. V is TRBV7-9 and J is TRBJ1-2; 8 nucleotides match TRBD1. Germline lookup yields CDR1 SEHNR and CDR2 FQNEAQ (reference sequence). After removal of 5 bases from V and 2 bases from J, the junction contained 10 bases not matched to a gene. This CDR3 is built from 16 residues.

J is TRBJ2-6 and V is TRBV27; D perhaps matches TRBD2 (5 bases). The CDR3 loop spans 17 amino acids. Trimming removed 3 bases from V and 0 bases from J, with 12 bases in between. Germline V gene data show CDR1 as MNHEY and CDR2 as SMNVEV (reference sequence). The chain's CDR3 is CASSLAGLSSGANVLTF. Here the CDR3 DNA reads TGTGCCAGCAGTTTGGCCGGACTGTCCTCTGGGGCCAACGTCCTGACTTTC. Complete variable domain (other parts from reference TRBV27 and TRBJ2-6): EAQVTQNPRYLITVTGKKLTVTCSQNMNHEYMSWYRQDPGLGLRQIYYSMNVEVTDKGDVPEGYKVSRKEKRNFPLILESPSPNQTSLYFCASSLAGLSSGANVLTFGAGSRLTVL.

The chain has TRBV10-3 and TRBJ1-2, with 7 bases matching TRBD1. The CDR3 runs 13 residues. Trimming took 4 bases from V and 4 from J; bases not matched to a gene: 3. Germline V gene sequence: CDR1 ENHRY, CDR2 SYGVKD. The CDR3 sequence: CAISGGQSYGYTF. CDR3 in DNA: TGTGCCATCAGTGGGGGACAGAGCTATGGCTACACCTTC.